The present TCR beta chain was sequenced within a study of T cell repertoires in aging, cancer and after chemotherapy. TCR beta rearrangements were amplified from peripheral blood genomic DNA. This clonotype appeared a few times. Rearranged V-D-J TRB sequences were amplified with a mixed TRB-A/B primer pool. TCRdb re-derived calls from the multiplex PCR reads in MiXCR, one entry per CDR3 protein. This sample has fewer than 13,000 distinct CDR3 sequences, with approximately 30% found just once. This CDR3 is 16 amino acids long. Germline V gene sequence: CDR1 MNHNS, CDR2 SASEGT. Trimming pared 0 bases from V and 1 base from J, leaving 10 bases between.

The J gene is TRBJ2-1, the V gene TRBV6-1; a possible D gene is TRBD2 (5 bases). The TCR comes from a human donor in good health. Source material: blood. This CDR3 reads CASSEAAGISYNEQFF. CDR3 coding DNA: TGTGCCAGCAGTGAAGCTGCCGGGATTTCCTACAATGAGCAGTTCTTC.